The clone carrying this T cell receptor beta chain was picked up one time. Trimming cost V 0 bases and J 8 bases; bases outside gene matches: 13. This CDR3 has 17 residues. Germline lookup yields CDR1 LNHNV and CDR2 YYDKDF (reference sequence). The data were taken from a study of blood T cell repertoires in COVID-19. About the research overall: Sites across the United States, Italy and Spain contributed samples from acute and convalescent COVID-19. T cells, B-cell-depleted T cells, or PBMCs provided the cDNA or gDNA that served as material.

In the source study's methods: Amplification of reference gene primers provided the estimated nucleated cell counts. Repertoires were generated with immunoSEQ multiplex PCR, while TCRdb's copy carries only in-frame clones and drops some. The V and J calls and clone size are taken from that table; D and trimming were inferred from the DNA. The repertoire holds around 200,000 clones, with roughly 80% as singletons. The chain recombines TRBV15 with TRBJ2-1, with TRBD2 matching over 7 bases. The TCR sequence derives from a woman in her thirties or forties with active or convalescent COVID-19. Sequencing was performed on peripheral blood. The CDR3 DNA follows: TGTGCCACCAGCAGAGATCCGCCAGATTCGGCGGGAGATGAGCAGTTCTTC. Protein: CATSRDPPDSAGDEQFF.